Below are 20 T cell receptor beta chains sequenced from a single sample in a study of Ad26.COV2.S vaccination and SARS-CoV-2 variants. Data came from immunoSEQ multiplex PCR; TCRdb stores just in-frame clones and leaves some out. The sample carries about 420,000 clones, roughly 90% recorded once. Stated treatment: 15 to 20 received Ad26.COV2.S at low or high dose, single or two shots; 5 received placebo; per-sample allocation not given. Day 63 following the first vaccine or placebo injection was when the samples were taken. Sequencing was performed on peripheral blood, taken in a trial of Ad26.COV2.S vaccine versus placebo. All receptors come from a person aged 18-65 years who received the Ad26.COV2.S COVID-19 vaccine or a placebo.

The V gene is TRBV9, the J gene TRBJ1-1; no firm D call. Deletions cut 4 bases from V and 11 bases from J, with 15 bases between. The CDR3 is made up of 12 amino acids. Looked up from germline, CDR1 is SGDLS and CDR2 is YYNGEE. The CDR3 DNA is TGTGCCAGCAGCCCCCAGCCCGGGGAGGCTTTCTTT. Translation gives CASSPQPGEAFF.

In the case of this clone: A much bigger clone sits one base away, suggesting this may be a read error. This CDR3 is also generated by other DNA sequences in the sample. Written as DNA, the CDR3 is TGTGCCAGCAGTTTAAACACCGGGGAGCTGTTTTTT. The encoded protein is CASSLNTGELFF. The rearrangement uses TRBV28 and TRBJ2-2, with D unresolved. Germline-derived CDR1 and CDR2 are MDHEN and SYDVKM. The CDR3 has 12 residues. Trimming left V 2 bases short and J 2 bases short, with 0 bases between.

CDR3 DNA sequence: TGTGCCACAAATTGGGGACAGGGGAATGAGCAGTTCTTC. Its translation is CATNWGQGNEQFF. The chain uses TRBV19 and TRBJ2-1; 10 bases map to TRBD1. The germline gives CDR1 LNHDA, CDR2 SQIVND (reference sequence). This CDR3 comprises 13 residues. Trimming took 10 bases from V and 7 from J; bases not matched to a gene: 7.

The chain has TRBV20-1 and TRBJ1-2, with D unresolved. This CDR3 is built from 11 residues. Trimming pared 1 base from V and 4 bases from J, leaving 4 bases between. The germline V gene encodes CDR1 DFQATT and CDR2 SNEGSKA (reference sequence). CDR3 nucleotide sequence: TGCAGTGCTAGAGGTAGCTATGGCTACACCTTC. Encoded protein: CSARGSYGYTF.

The chain uses TRBV5-6 and TRBJ2-2; the D gene is possibly TRBD2 (7 bases). The germline V and J ends were trimmed by 7 bases and 5 bases, with 18 bases remaining between them. This CDR3 has 15 residues. Germline CDR1 SGHDT, CDR2 YYEEEE. This CDR3 is CASGGGGGLTGELFF. The DNA for the CDR3 is TGTGCCAGCGGAGGCGGGGGCGGACTTACCGGGGAGCTGTTTTTT. Using reference TRBV5-6 and TRBJ2-2 for the parts outside the CDR3, the full variable domain is DAGVTQSPTHLIKTRGQQVTLRCSPKSGHDTVSWYQQALGQGPQFIFQYYEEEERQRGNFPDRFSGHQFPNYSSELNVNALLLGDSALYLCASGGGGGLTGELFFGEGSRLTVL.

This chain connects TRBV7-3 to TRBJ1-5, with no clear D. Germline CDR1 and CDR2: SGHTA and FQGTGA. The CDR3 runs 15 residues. Trimming took 5 bases from V and 3 from J, leaving 14 bases between them. The CDR3 loop is CASSPLGGSNQPQHF. CDR3 coding DNA: TGTGCCAGCAGCCCCTTGGGAGGGTCCAATCAGCCCCAGCATTTT.

The chain is built from TRBV19 and TRBJ1-1, with no clear D. V lost 3 bases, J lost 5 bases, and 13 bases lay in between. The CDR3 is 14 residues long. Germline-derived CDR1 and CDR2 are LNHDA and SQIVND (reference sequence). The CDR3: CASSMGQKGTEAFF. The CDR3 nucleotides read TGTGCCAGTAGTATGGGCCAGAAAGGGACTGAAGCTTTCTTT.

The chain carries TRBV5-1 and TRBJ2-6; D remains unclear. Germline V CDR1 and CDR2: SGHRS, YFSETQ. The CDR3 runs to 18 residues. Trimming removed 2 bases from V and 1 base from J, with 16 bases in between. DNA for the CDR3: TGCGCCAGCAGCTTATCAGGATACACTCCGTCTGGGGCCAACGTCCTGACTTTC. This codes for CASSLSGYTPSGANVLTF.

V usage is TRBV6-5 and J usage is TRBJ2-7, with D tentatively TRBD1 (6 bases). Trimming removed 8 bases from V and 2 bases from J, with 19 bases in between. Per the germline V gene, CDR1 is MNHEY and CDR2 is SVGAGI. This CDR3 has 15 amino acids. The CDR3 here is CASLGVRQVTYEQYF. CDR3 nucleotide sequence: TGTGCCAGCTTGGGGGTCAGACAGGTAACCTACGAGCAGTACTTC.

J is TRBJ2-1 and V is TRBV28, with 13 bases aligning to TRBD2. This CDR3 is 15 amino acids long. The germline CDR1 and CDR2 sequences are MDHEN and SYDVKM. After removal of 6 bases from V and 7 bases from J, the junction contained 6 bases not matched to a gene. In nucleotides, the CDR3 is TGTGCCAGCAGGATACTAGCGGGGGGGCGTAATGAGCAGTTCTTC. Its protein is CASRILAGGRNEQFF.

The V call is TRBV7-2, the J call TRBJ2-7, with D maybe TRBD1 (7 bases). Germline CDR1 reads SGHTA; CDR2 reads FQGNSA. Trimming shortened V by 2 bases and J by 3 bases, and 17 bases separated the two germline ends. The CDR3 is 16 residues long. The CDR3 sequence is CASSLTGDSSLYEQYF. DNA of the CDR3: TGTGCCAGCAGCTTAACGGGGGACAGTTCCCTCTACGAGCAGTACTTC.

The rearrangement uses TRBV9 and TRBJ1-5, with TRBD1 identical over 7 bases. The CDR3 contains 15 residues. The trim removed 4 bases at V and 1 base at J, leaving 5 bases unmatched. Germline V gene data show CDR1 as SGDLS and CDR2 as YYNGEE. This chain's CDR3 is CASSPWDSSNQPQHF. CDR3 bases: TGTGCCAGCAGCCCCTGGGACAGCAGCAATCAGCCCCAGCATTTT.

This clone has just one count. The rearrangement links TRBV10-2 to TRBJ2-3; TRBD2 aligns across 9 bases. V shed 3 bases, J shed 3 bases, and the junction held 1 base outside the gene matches. The germline V gene has CDR1 WSHSY and CDR2 SAAADI. This CDR3 has 14 residues. This CDR3 is CASSDAGGTDTQYF. DNA of the CDR3: TGCGCCAGCAGTGACGCGGGGGGGACAGATACGCAGTATTTT.

This chain connects TRBV5-4 to TRBJ1-1; the match to TRBD1 covers 11 bases. The junction had 14 bases not matched to a gene; V was cut back by 4 bases and J by 3 bases. The CDR3 spans 18 residues. Germline V gene lookup returns CDR1 SGHNT and CDR2 YYREEE (reference sequence). The CDR3 is CASSPGQGAPGRDTEAFF. The CDR3 DNA sequence: TGTGCCAGCAGCCCCGGACAGGGGGCGCCCGGAAGGGACACTGAAGCTTTCTTT.

This chain connects TRBV11-3 to TRBJ2-2; D is possibly TRBD2 (6 bases). Between the trimmed V and J ends, which lost 2 bases and 6 bases, there was a span of 16 bases. The CDR3 covers 16 residues. Germline assignment: CDR1 SGHNT and CDR2 YENEEA. CDR3 sequence (DNA): TGTGCCAGCAGCTTATTTTCGAGCGGCGGGGCCGGGGAGCTGTTTTTT. This translates into CASSLFSSGGAGELFF.

The chain joins TRBV19 to TRBJ2-5; D might be TRBD2 (6 bases). The length of the CDR3 is 15 residues. Trimming shortened V by 8 bases and J by 4 bases, and 20 bases separated the two germline ends. Germline CDR1 LNHDA, CDR2 SQIVND (reference sequence). CDR3 region: CASSPPGVRGETQYF. CDR3 DNA sequence: TGTGCCAGTTCTCCGCCGGGGGTGAGAGGAGAGACCCAGTACTTC.

The chain has TRBV4-1 and TRBJ2-3; tentatively, D is TRBD2 (6 bases). The V and J ends lost 5 bases and 0 bases respectively, with 15 bases between them. The CDR3 runs to 16 residues. The V gene's germline CDR1 is MGHRA and CDR2 YSYEKL. The CDR3 loop is CASSTLAATSTDTQYF. DNA for the CDR3: TGCGCCAGCAGCACGTTAGCGGCTACTAGCACAGATACGCAGTATTTT.

V gene TRBV5-5 combines with J gene TRBJ2-3, with 11 bases identical to TRBD2. After removal of 3 bases from V and 2 bases from J, the junction contained 11 bases not matched to a gene. The germline V gene encodes CDR1 SGHKS and CDR2 YYEKEE (reference sequence). This CDR3 region has 18 residues. CDR3 sequence: CASSSPGVAGGYTDTQYF. CDR3 sequence (DNA): TGTGCCAGCAGCTCCCCGGGGGTAGCGGGGGGGTACACAGATACGCAGTATTTT.

This clone has just one count. V and J are TRBV7-2 and TRBJ1-5; D is unresolved. Per germline, CDR1 SGHTA and CDR2 FQGNSA. V lost 2 bases, J lost 5 bases, and 7 bases lay in between. The CDR3 is 13 residues long. CDR3 loop: CASSLWNYQPQHF. CDR3 DNA sequence: TGTGCCAGCAGCTTATGGAATTATCAGCCCCAGCATTTT.

The genes are TRBV6-5 and TRBJ2-7, with no clear D. CDR1 and CDR2 from the germline V gene are MNHEY and SVGAGI. V lost 2 bases, J lost 4 bases, and 15 bases lay in between. The CDR3 loop spans 15 amino acids. CDR3: CASSYARNVGYEQYF. CDR3 DNA: TGTGCCAGCAGTTACGCTAGGAACGTGGGGTACGAGCAGTACTTC.